The 5 T cell receptor beta chains below come from one sample, sequenced in a study of blood T cell repertoires in COVID-19. Method: immunoSEQ multiplex PCR; TCRdb's copy keeps in-frame clones and lacks some. The sample lists some 250,000 clones; roughly 90% were seen once. The sequenced material came from peripheral blood. The source is a man in his sixties with acute or convalescent COVID-19.

J is TRBJ2-2 and V is TRBV19; TRBD2 matches 8 bases. Germline CDR1 LNHDA, CDR2 SQIVND (reference sequence). V lost 6 bases and J lost 4; bases outside the gene matches: 7. The CDR3 extends over 15 amino acids. This CDR3 is CASRPSGSITGELFF. The CDR3 nucleotides are TGTGCCAGTAGACCGAGCGGGAGCATCACCGGGGAGCTGTTTTTT.

The chain is built from TRBV19 and TRBJ2-7, with 11 bases identical to TRBD1. Germline assignment: CDR1 LNHDA and CDR2 SQIVND (reference sequence). Trimming removed 2 bases from V and 2 bases from J; junction bases left unmatched: 2. This CDR3 spans 15 amino acids. CDR3 in DNA: TGTGCCAGTAGTATATCGGGACAGGGGGCCTACGAGCAGTACTTC. Translating gives CASSISGQGAYEQYF.

V usage is TRBV5-1 and J usage is TRBJ2-5; 9 bases align to TRBD2. The V gene's germline CDR1 is SGHRS and CDR2 YFSETQ. J lost 0 bases, V lost 5 bases, and 8 bases had no gene match. CDR3 length: 16 amino acids. The CDR3 is CASSKSGRTYQETQYF. CDR3 in DNA: TGCGCCAGCAGTAAGAGCGGGAGGACGTACCAAGAGACCCAGTACTTC.

CDR3 sequence: CASLGNEQFF. Here the CDR3 DNA reads TGTGCCAGCCTAGGCAATGAGCAGTTCTTC. This chain connects TRBV19 to TRBJ2-1; D gene unclear. Trimming removed 9 bases from V and 6 bases from J, with 6 bases in between. Per germline, CDR1 LNHDA and CDR2 SQIVND (reference sequence). The CDR3 has 10 amino acids.

The table lists this clone with a count of one. The same CDR3 arises from other DNA sequences in this sample as well. This chain joins TRBV28 and TRBJ1-2, with 7 bases that match TRBD1. The CDR3 totals 13 residues. V dropped 5 bases and J dropped 2; count of bases not matched to a gene: 2. CDR1 is MDHEN and CDR2 is SYDVKM in the germline V gene. The DNA of the CDR3 is TGTGCCAGCAGTCTGACAGGGAACTATGGCTACACCTTC. This sequence encodes CASSLTGNYGYTF.